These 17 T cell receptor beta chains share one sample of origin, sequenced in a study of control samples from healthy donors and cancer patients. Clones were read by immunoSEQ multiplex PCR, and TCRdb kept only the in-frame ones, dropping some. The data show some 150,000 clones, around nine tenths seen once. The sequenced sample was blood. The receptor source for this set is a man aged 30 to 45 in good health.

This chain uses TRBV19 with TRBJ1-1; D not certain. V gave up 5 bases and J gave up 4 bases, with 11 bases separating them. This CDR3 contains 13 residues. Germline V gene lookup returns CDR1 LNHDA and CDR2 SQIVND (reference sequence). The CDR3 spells CASSVGPVTEAFF. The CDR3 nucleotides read TGTGCCAGTAGTGTTGGACCGGTCACTGAAGCTTTCTTT.

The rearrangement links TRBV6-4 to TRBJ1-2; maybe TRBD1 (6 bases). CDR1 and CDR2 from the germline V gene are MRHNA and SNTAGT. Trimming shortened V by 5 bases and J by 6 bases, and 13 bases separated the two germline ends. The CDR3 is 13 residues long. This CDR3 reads CASSYTGLDGYTF. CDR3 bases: TGTGCCAGCAGTTATACAGGGTTGGATGGCTACACCTTC.

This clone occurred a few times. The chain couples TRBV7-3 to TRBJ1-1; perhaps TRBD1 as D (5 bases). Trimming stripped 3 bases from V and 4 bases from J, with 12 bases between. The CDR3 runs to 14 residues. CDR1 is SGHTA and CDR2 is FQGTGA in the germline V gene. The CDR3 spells CASSLLGASTEAFF. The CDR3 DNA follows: TGTGCCAGCAGCTTGTTAGGGGCTAGCACTGAAGCTTTCTTT.

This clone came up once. CDR3 sequence reads: CASSLSPGLAGGGHEQFF. The DNA for the CDR3 is TGTGCCAGCAGCTTATCACCGGGACTAGCGGGAGGAGGGCATGAGCAGTTCTTC. This chain connects TRBV7-3 to TRBJ2-1, with 15 bases that match TRBD2. Germline-derived CDR1 and CDR2 are SGHTA and FQGTGA. The V segment lost 2 bases and the J segment 8 bases; nucleotides outside the gene matches: 10. This CDR3 has 18 amino acids.

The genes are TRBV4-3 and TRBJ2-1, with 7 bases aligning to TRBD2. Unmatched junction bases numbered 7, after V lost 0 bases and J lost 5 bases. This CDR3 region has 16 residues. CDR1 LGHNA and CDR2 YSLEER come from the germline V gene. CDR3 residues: CASSQDASGVDNEQFF. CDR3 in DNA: TGCGCCAGCAGCCAAGATGCAAGCGGGGTTGACAATGAGCAGTTCTTC.

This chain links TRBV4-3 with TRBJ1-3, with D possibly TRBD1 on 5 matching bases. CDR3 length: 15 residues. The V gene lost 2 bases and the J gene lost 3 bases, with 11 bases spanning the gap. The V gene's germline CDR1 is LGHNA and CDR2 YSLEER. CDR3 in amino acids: CASSQTRAGGNTIYF. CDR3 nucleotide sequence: TGCGCCAGCAGCCAAACCAGGGCGGGTGGAAACACCATATATTTT.

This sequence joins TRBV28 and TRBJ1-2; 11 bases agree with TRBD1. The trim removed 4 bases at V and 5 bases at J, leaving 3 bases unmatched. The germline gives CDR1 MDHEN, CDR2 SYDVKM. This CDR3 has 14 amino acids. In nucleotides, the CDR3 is TGTGCCAGCAGTTCCGGGACAGGGGGATATGGCTACACCTTC. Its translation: CASSSGTGGYGYTF.

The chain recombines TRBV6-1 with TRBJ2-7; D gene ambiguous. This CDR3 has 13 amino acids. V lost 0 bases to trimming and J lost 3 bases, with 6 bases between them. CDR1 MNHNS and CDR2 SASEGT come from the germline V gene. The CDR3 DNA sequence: TGTGCCAGCAGTGAAGCTCACAACTACGAGCAGTACTTC. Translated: CASSEAHNYEQYF.

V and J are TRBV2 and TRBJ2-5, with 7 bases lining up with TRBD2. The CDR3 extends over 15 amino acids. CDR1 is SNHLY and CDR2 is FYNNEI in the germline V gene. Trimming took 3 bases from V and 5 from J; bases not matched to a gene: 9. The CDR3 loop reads CASSERGLAGETQYF. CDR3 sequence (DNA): TGTGCCAGCAGTGAGCGGGGGTTAGCCGGGGAGACCCAGTACTTC. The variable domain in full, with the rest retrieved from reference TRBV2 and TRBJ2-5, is EPEVTQTPSHQVTQMGQEVILRCVPISNHLYFYWYRQILGQKVEFLVSFYNNEISEKSEIFDDQFSVERPDGSNFTLKIRSTKLEDSAMYFCASSERGLAGETQYFGPGTRLLVL.

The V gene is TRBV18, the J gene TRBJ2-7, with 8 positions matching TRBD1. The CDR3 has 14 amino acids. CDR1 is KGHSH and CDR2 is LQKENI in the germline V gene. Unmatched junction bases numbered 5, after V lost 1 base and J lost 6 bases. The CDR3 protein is CASSPRGQDREQYF. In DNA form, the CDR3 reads TGTGCCAGCTCACCACGGGGACAGGACCGCGAGCAGTACTTC.

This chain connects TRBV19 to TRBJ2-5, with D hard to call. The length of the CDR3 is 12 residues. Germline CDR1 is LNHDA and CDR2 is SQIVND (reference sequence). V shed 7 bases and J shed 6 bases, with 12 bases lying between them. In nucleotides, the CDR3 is TGTGCCAGTATTTCCGGCCGGAAGACCCAGTACTTC. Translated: CASISGRKTQYF.

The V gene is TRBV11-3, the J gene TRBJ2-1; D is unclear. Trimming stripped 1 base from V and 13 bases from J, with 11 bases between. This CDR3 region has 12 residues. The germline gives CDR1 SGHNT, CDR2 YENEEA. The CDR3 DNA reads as TGTGCCAGCAGCTTAGCGGAGAGCGACCAGTTCTTC. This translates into CASSLAESDQFF.

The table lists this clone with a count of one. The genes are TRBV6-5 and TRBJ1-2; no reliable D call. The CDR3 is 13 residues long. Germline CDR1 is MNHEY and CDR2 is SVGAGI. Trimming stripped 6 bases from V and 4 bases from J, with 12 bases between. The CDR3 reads CASRYKESYGYTF. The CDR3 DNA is TGTGCCAGCAGGTATAAGGAATCCTATGGCTACACCTTC.

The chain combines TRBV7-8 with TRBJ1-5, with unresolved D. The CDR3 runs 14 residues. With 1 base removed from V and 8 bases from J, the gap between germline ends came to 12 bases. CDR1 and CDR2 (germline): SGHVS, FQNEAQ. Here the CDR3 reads CASSLGAAGEPQHF. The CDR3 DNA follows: TGTGCCAGCAGCTTAGGGGCAGCGGGAGAGCCCCAGCATTTT.

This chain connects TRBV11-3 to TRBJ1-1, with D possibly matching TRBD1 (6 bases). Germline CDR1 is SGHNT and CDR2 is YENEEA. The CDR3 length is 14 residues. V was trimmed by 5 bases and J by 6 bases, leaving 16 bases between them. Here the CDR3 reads CASSKFGGAAEAFF. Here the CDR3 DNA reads TGTGCCAGCAGCAAATTCGGGGGGGCAGCTGAAGCTTTCTTT.

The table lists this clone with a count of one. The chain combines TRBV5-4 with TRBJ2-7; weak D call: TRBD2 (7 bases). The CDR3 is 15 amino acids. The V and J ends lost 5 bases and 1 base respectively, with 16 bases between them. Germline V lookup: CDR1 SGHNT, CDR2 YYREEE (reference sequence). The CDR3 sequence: CASRGGPGISYEQYF. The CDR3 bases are TGTGCCAGCAGGGGGGGGCCAGGTATATCCTACGAGCAGTACTTC. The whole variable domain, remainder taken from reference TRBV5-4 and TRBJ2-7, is ETGVTQSPTHLIKTRGQQVTLRCSSQSGHNTVSWYQQALGQGPQFIFQYYREEENGRGNFPPRFSGLQFPNYSSELNVNALELDDSALYLCASRGGPGISYEQYFGPGTRLTVT.

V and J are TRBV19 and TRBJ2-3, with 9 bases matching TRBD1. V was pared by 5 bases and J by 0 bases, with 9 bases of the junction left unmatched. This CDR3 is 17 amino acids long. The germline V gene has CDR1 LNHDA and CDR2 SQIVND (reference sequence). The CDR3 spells CASSLNETGGSTDTQYF. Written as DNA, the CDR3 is TGTGCCAGTAGTCTAAACGAGACAGGGGGAAGCACAGATACGCAGTATTTT. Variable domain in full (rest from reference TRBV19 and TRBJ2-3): DGGITQSPKYLFRKEGQNVTLSCEQNLNHDAMYWYRQDPGQGLRLIYYSQIVNDFQKGDIAEGYSVSREKKESFPLTVTSAQKNPTAFYLCASSLNETGGSTDTQYFGPGTRLTVL.